These 13 T cell receptor beta chains share one sample of origin, sequenced in a study of blood T cell repertoires in COVID-19 (TCRdb year 2020). Receptor amplification or capture employed the immunoSEQ multiplex PCR assay. This is the immuneACCESS table as TCRdb keeps it, with only in-frame sequences that have V and J called. A part of the clones is gone; compared with another copy, unresolved V genes explain less than half, and the rest is unexplained. The sample profile shows 75,000 to 90,000 clones; around nine tenths of them were found once. In total, the top ten clones hold about 5% of the sample. The specimen was peripheral blood. These receptors all stem from a man aged 45 to 65 with active or convalescent COVID-19.

The V and J genes are TRBV6-5 and TRBJ2-7, with unresolved D. The V gene's germline CDR1 is MNHEY and CDR2 SVGAGI. This CDR3 has 13 amino acids. V was shortened by 10 bases and J by 0 bases, with 13 bases between the two germline ends. Written as DNA, the CDR3 is TGTGCCACCTTCCATGCGAGCTCCTACGAGCAGTACGTC. Protein product: CATFHASSYEQYV.

The rearrangement links TRBV9 to TRBJ1-3; D is perhaps TRBD1 (6 bases). Germline assignment: CDR1 SGDLS and CDR2 YYNGEE. Deletions cut 4 bases from V and 1 base from J, with 18 bases between. The CDR3 is made up of 17 amino acids. The CDR3 bases are TGTGCCAGCAGCACAGGGTCGCTAGGATCATCTGGAAACACCATATATTTT. Its translation: CASSTGSLGSSGNTIYF.

The V call is TRBV5-1, the J call TRBJ2-3; 14 nucleotides agree with TRBD2. The V and J ends lost 0 bases and 4 bases, in that order; junction bases with no gene match: 4. Germline V gene lookup returns CDR1 SGHRS and CDR2 YFSETQ. The CDR3 is 17 amino acids. CDR3 nucleotides: TGCGCCAGCAGCTTGGGTGGACTAGCGGGGGGCGCAGATACGCAGTATTTT. Translated: CASSLGGLAGGADTQYF.

V usage is TRBV5-1 and J usage is TRBJ2-3, with 12 nucleotides matching TRBD2. The CDR3 loop spans 19 amino acids. V lost 4 bases, J lost 3 bases, and 15 bases stayed unmatched. Germline V gene data show CDR1 as SGHRS and CDR2 as YFSETQ. The CDR3 loop is CASSPGQGPSGGATDTQYF. The CDR3 coding sequence is TGCGCCAGCAGCCCCGGACAGGGACCTAGCGGGGGGGCAACAGATACGCAGTATTTT.

The chain links TRBV5-4 to TRBJ1-3; D unclear. The CDR3 has 13 residues. CDR1 and CDR2 from the germline V gene are SGHNT and YYREEE (reference sequence). The V and J ends lost 2 bases and 0 bases respectively, with 3 bases between them. The CDR3 region is CASSLYSGNTIYF. CDR3 nucleotide sequence: TGTGCCAGCAGCTTATACTCTGGAAACACCATATATTTT.

The chain couples TRBV19 to TRBJ1-4; 7 bases match TRBD1. From germline, CDR1 is LNHDA and CDR2 SQIVND (reference sequence). V lost 3 bases, J lost 1 base, and 5 bases stayed unmatched. The CDR3 sequence is 16 residues long. In DNA, the CDR3 is TGTGCCAGTAGTATGGATACAGGGGTAACTAATGAAAAACTGTTTTTT. This sequence encodes CASSMDTGVTNEKLFF.

This chain connects TRBV19 to TRBJ1-4, with D possibly TRBD1 on 5 matching bases. The CDR3 runs 13 residues. The germline CDR1 and CDR2 sequences are LNHDA and SQIVND (reference sequence). V lost 6 bases and J 6 bases, leaving 11 bases between the germline ends. CDR3 nucleotide sequence: TGTGCCAGTAGGGGGACTACCTATGAAAAACTGTTTTTT. Translated, it gives CASRGTTYEKLFF.

This chain uses TRBV7-2 with TRBJ2-5; no clear D gene. Germline values: CDR1 SGHTA, CDR2 FQGNSA. This CDR3 spans 13 amino acids. The V end lost 2 bases, the J end lost 1 base, and 5 bases lay between the germline ends. CDR3 residues: CASSLPVQETQYF. CDR3 bases: TGTGCCAGCAGCTTACCGGTCCAAGAGACCCAGTACTTC.

The rearrangement links TRBV29-1 to TRBJ1-2; 10 bases map to TRBD1. This CDR3 contains 12 residues. Germline CDR1 reads SQVTM; CDR2 reads ANQGSEA. Unmatched junction bases numbered 5, after V lost 6 bases and J lost 7 bases. As DNA, the CDR3 is TGCAGCGTCGGACAGGGGGTGGGTGGCTACACCTTC. This gives the protein CSVGQGVGGYTF.

The chain employs TRBV9 and TRBJ1-2; weak D call: TRBD1 (5 bases). This CDR3 contains 13 residues. Germline CDR1 is SGDLS and CDR2 is YYNGEE. Trimming took 5 bases from V and 4 from J, leaving 12 bases between them. CDR3 DNA: TGTGCCAGCAGGGACATAAGGAGCTATGGCTACACCTTC. This sequence encodes CASRDIRSYGYTF. Variable domain in full (rest from reference TRBV9 and TRBJ1-2): DSGVTQTPKHLITATGQRVTLRCSPRSGDLSVYWYQQSLDQGLQFLIQYYNGEERAKGNILERFSAQQFPDLHSELNLSSLELGDSALYFCASRDIRSYGYTFGSGTRLTVV.

This clone was counted between two and nine times. The rearrangement joins TRBV5-4 to TRBJ1-6; maybe TRBD1 (6 bases). The germline gives CDR1 SGHNT, CDR2 YYREEE (reference sequence). V was cut by 4 bases and J by 12 bases, with 11 bases left in between. The CDR3 spans 12 residues. The CDR3 is CASSSQGLPLHF. The CDR3, as DNA: TGTGCCAGCAGCAGCCAGGGGTTACCCCTCCACTTT.

The chain is built from TRBV20-1 and TRBJ1-2, with a possible D match to TRBD1 (5 bases). There are 10 residues in the CDR3. CDR1 is DFQATT, CDR2 SNEGSKA, per germline (reference sequence). V was trimmed by 5 bases and J by 7 bases, leaving 8 bases between them. CDR3 DNA sequence: TGCAGTGCTCTCGGGGGTGGCTACACCTTC. The encoded protein is CSALGGGYTF.

The rearrangement links TRBV18 to TRBJ1-4; weak D call: TRBD1 (5 bases). CDR3 length: 15 amino acids. The V and J ends lost 2 bases and 7 bases respectively, with 14 bases between them. Germline V gene data show CDR1 as KGHSH and CDR2 as LQKENI. CDR3 protein: CASSPSEGRGEKLFF. CDR3 DNA sequence: TGTGCCAGCTCACCAAGTGAGGGGAGGGGTGAAAAACTGTTTTTT.